This T cell receptor beta chain is drawn from a study of blood T cell repertoires in COVID-19. Study information: Spain, Italy and the United States supplied samples that represented acute and convalescent COVID-19. In each case, the material was cDNA or gDNA derived from T cells, B-cell-depleted T cells, or PBMCs.

How the authors handled the data: Amplification of reference gene primers provided the estimated nucleated cell counts. Method: immunoSEQ multiplex PCR; TCRdb's copy keeps in-frame clones and lacks some. The V and J calls and clone size are taken from that table; D and trimming were inferred from the DNA. In the table there are some 300,000 clones, 75% to 90% of which are singletons. This clone was found once. V was trimmed by 1 base and J by 3 bases, leaving 11 bases between them. In germline, CDR1 is SGHRS, CDR2 YFSETQ. There are 14 residues in the CDR3. Seattle's enrolled individuals joined amid active infection and were then monitored longitudinally.

This sequence originates from a woman aged 50 to 65 with COVID-19, enrolled during active disease. V gene TRBV5-1 combines with J gene TRBJ2-7; the D gene is possibly TRBD2 (6 bases). Material: peripheral blood. DNA for the CDR3: TGCGCCAGCAGCTTGTTGGCTAGCGACTACGAGCAGTACTTC. This gives the protein CASSLLASDYEQYF. The variable domain in full, completed from reference TRBV5-1 and TRBJ2-7, reads KAGVTQTPRYLIKTRGQQVTLSCSPISGHRSVSWYQQTPGQGLQFLFEYFSETQRNKGNFPGRFSGRQFSNSRSEMNVSTLELGDSALYLCASSLLASDYEQYFGPGTRLTVT.